These T cell receptor beta chains were read from a single sample in a study of blood T cell repertoires in COVID-19. Sequenced by immunoSEQ multiplex PCR; TCRdb stores in-frame clones only, minus some. The sample has hundreds of thousands of clones, 70% to 90% seen once; the top ten hold around 13%. Input material: peripheral blood. The receptors here all came from a woman in her seventies with COVID-19, enrolled during active disease. The CDR3 runs from the conserved cysteine through the conserved F or W. A D gene is named only where the DNA matches it firmly. Clone sizes are given selectively: once, few, many, or a class where the clone is expanded.

j_call v_call clone_size cdr3_length d_call cdr3_aa cdr3_nt
TRBJ1-3 TRBV28 NA 18 TRBD1 CASSNRDRGAFSGNTIYF TGTGCCAGCAGCAACCGGGACAGGGGTGCTTTCTCTGGAAACACCATATATTTT
TRBJ2-1 TRBV5-1 NA 17 TRBD2 CASSSGLAGGPENEQFF TGCGCCAGCAGCTCCGGACTAGCGGGGGGGCCGGAGAATGAGCAGTTCTTC
TRBJ1-2 TRBV29-1 NA 11 NA CSVLSDKRYTF TGCAGCGTCCTTTCTGACAAACGCTACACCTTC
TRBJ2-7 TRBV12-3/TRBV12-4 NA 11 NA CASSLGQEQYF TGTGCCAGCAGTTTAGGCCAGGAGCAGTACTTC
TRBJ2-2 TRBV4-1 NA 15 NA CASSPMEPNAGELFF TGCGCCAGCAGCCCGATGGAGCCCAACGCCGGGGAGCTGTTTTTT
TRBJ1-1 TRBV10-3 NA 14 NA CAISERTENTEAFF TGTGCCATCAGTGAGAGGACAGAGAACACTGAAGCTTTCTTT
TRBJ1-1 TRBV27 NA 14 NA CASSLYGGGTEAFF TGTGCCAGCAGTTTATATGGGGGCGGGACTGAAGCTTTCTTT
TRBJ1-4 TRBV10-3 NA 14 NA CAISEAWEGEKLFF TGTGCCATCAGTGAAGCCTGGGAGGGTGAAAAACTGTTTTTT
TRBJ2-3 TRBV7-2 NA 14 TRBD2 CASSPGGGGDTQYF TGTGCCAGCAGCCCGGGCGGGGGGGGAGATACGCAGTATTTT
TRBJ2-7 TRBV28 NA 11 NA CASSSTVGWYF TGTGCCAGCAGTTCCACAGTCGGTTGGTACTTC
TRBJ1-3 TRBV28 NA 12 NA CASSLGRGAIYF TGTGCCAGCAGTTTGGGGAGGGGGGCCATATATTTT
TRBJ2-3 TRBV11-2 few 15 NA CASSFRQPSTDTQYF TGTGCCAGCAGCTTTAGACAGCCTAGCACAGATACGCAGTATTTT
TRBJ2-2 TRBV28 NA 15 TRBD1 CASGTGGANTGELFF TGTGCCAGCGGAACAGGGGGCGCGAACACCGGGGAGCTGTTTTTT
TRBJ2-7 TRBV2 NA 14 TRBD2 CASSRGGSSYEQYF TGTGCCAGCAGTCGGGGGGGGAGCTCCTACGAGCAGTACTTC
TRBJ1-2 TRBV5-8 NA 12 NA CASSAGGGGYTF TGTGCCAGCAGCGCCGGGGGTGGCGGCTACACCTTC
TRBJ2-5 TRBV28 NA 16 TRBD2 CASSFRFNGTRETQYF TGTGCCAGCAGTTTTCGGTTCAATGGGACTAGAGAGACCCAGTACTTC
TRBJ2-7 TRBV5-1 once 12 NA CASSLTPNEQYF TGCGCCAGCAGCTTGACTCCCAACGAGCAGTACTTC
TRBJ1-6 TRBV28 NA 15 NA CASSLLGETNSPLHF TGTGCCAGCAGTTTATTAGGAGAAACGAATTCACCCCTCCACTTT
TRBJ2-2 TRBV5-1 NA 14 NA CASSLPRPDGELFF TGCGCCAGCAGCTTACCGCGTCCCGATGGGGAGCTGTTTTTT
TRBJ1-2 TRBV7-6 NA 13 NA CASSLVRGDGYTF TGTGCCAGCAGCTTAGTCAGGGGTGATGGCTACACCTTC
TRBJ2-7 TRBV5-4 NA 16 TRBD2 CASSLSSAGAPYEQYF TGTGCCAGCAGCTTGTCCTCAGCGGGGGCTCCGTACGAGCAGTACTTC
TRBJ2-6 TRBV5-1 NA 14 NA CASSTGTGANVLTF TGCGCCAGCAGCACAGGGACTGGGGCCAACGTCCTGACTTTC
TRBJ2-3 TRBV4-1 once 15 NA CASSPLPGSTDTQYF TGCGCCAGCAGCCCCCTTCCGGGGTCCACAGATACGCAGTATTTT
TRBJ1-3 TRBV6-1 NA 15 NA CASSEAGGSGNTIYF TGTGCCAGCAGTGAAGCAGGAGGGTCCGGAAACACCATATATTTT
TRBJ1-2 TRBV7-2 NA 13 NA CASSLGRIYGYTF TGTGCCAGCAGCTTAGGGCGGATCTATGGCTACACCTTC
TRBJ2-1 TRBV12-5 NA 15 NA CASGLGLRSYNEQFF TGTGCTAGTGGTTTGGGGTTGCGCTCCTACAATGAGCAGTTCTTC
TRBJ2-3 TRBV3-1/TRBV3-2 NA 17 TRBD2 CASSPLTSGGITDTQYF TGTGCCAGCAGCCCTTTGACTAGCGGGGGCATCACAGATACGCAGTATTTT
TRBJ1-5 TRBV5-4 few 16 NA CASSLTQGYVTQPQHF TGTGCCAGCAGCCTGACACAGGGTTACGTTACTCAGCCCCAGCATTTT
TRBJ1-3 TRBV2 NA 15 TRBD1 CASSGDRGIGNTIYF TGTGCCAGCAGTGGGGACAGGGGTATTGGAAACACCATATATTTT
TRBJ2-7 TRBV7-6 NA 11 NA CASSSGQPLYF TGTGCCAGCAGCTCCGGACAGCCTCTGTACTTC
TRBJ1-1 TRBV30 NA 17 TRBD1 CAWIMTRTGSLNTEAFF TGTGCCTGGATCATGACACGGACAGGGTCCTTGAACACTGAAGCTTTCTTT
TRBJ1-2 TRBV28 NA 12 NA CASSPNNYGYTF TGTGCCAGCAGTCCTAACAACTATGGCTACACCTTC
TRBJ2-3 TRBV29-1 NA 12 TRBD1 CSVQGAIDTQYF TGCAGCGTTCAGGGGGCCATAGATACGCAGTATTTT
TRBJ2-3 TRBV4-1 NA 14 NA CASKMGGGSDTQYF TGCGCCAGCAAAATGGGGGGTGGGTCAGATACGCAGTATTTT
TRBJ2-1 TRBV6-5 NA 13 NA CASSYPAGSEQFF TGTGCCAGCAGTTACCCGGCTGGGAGTGAGCAGTTCTTC
TRBJ1-1 TRBV4-1 NA 15 TRBD1 CASSDRGWMDTEAFF TGCGCCAGCAGCGACAGGGGTTGGATGGACACTGAAGCTTTCTTT
TRBJ2-3 TRBV6-5 NA 13 NA CASSLDRTDTQYF TGTGCCAGCAGTCTTGACAGGACAGATACGCAGTATTTT
TRBJ2-7 TRBV5-4 once 13 NA CASSPVEGYEQYF TGTGCCAGCAGCCCAGTAGAGGGTTACGAGCAGTACTTC
TRBJ2-7 TRBV5-1 NA 15 NA CASSLWSSETYEQYF TGCGCCAGCAGCTTGTGGTCTAGCGAGACCTACGAGCAGTACTTC
TRBJ1-2 TRBV6-4 NA 13 NA CASSANGGRGYTF TGTGCCAGCAGTGCTAACGGGGGACGCGGCTACACCTTC
TRBJ2-7 TRBV4-1 NA 17 NA CASSQDQIGGGAYEQYF TGCGCCAGCAGCCAAGATCAGATCGGTGGCGGGGCTTACGAGCAGTACTTC
TRBJ2-5 TRBV5-1 NA 14 NA CASELQGEGETQYF TGCGCCAGCGAACTACAGGGTGAGGGGGAGACCCAGTACTTC
TRBJ1-1 TRBV5-8 few 14 NA CASSLATVNTEAFF TGTGCCAGCAGCTTGGCCACAGTGAACACTGAAGCTTTCTTT
TRBJ2-1 TRBV18 NA 13 NA CASSSSSYNEQFF TGTGCCAGCTCATCGAGCTCCTACAATGAGCAGTTCTTC
TRBJ2-3 TRBV7-3 NA 15 NA CASSSTGSRTDTQYF TGTGCCAGCAGCTCCACAGGGTCCCGCACAGATACGCAGTATTTT
TRBJ1-4 TRBV12-3/TRBV12-4 NA 13 TRBD1 CASQQGASEKLFF TGTGCCAGCCAACAGGGGGCGAGTGAAAAACTGTTTTTT